Given below is one T cell receptor (beta chain) in context. This CDR3 has 13 amino acids. The ends were cut back, 0 bases at V and 8 bases at J, with 13 bases in the middle. Per germline, CDR1 DFQATT and CDR2 SNEGSKA (reference sequence). Individual cDNA molecules received unique molecular identifiers during library preparation. MiXCR, run by TCRdb on the 5' RACE reads, gives a single entry per CDR3 protein. This sample yields 88,000 or so distinct CDR3 sequences, of which more than 12% are seen a single time; 5.5% belongs to the top ten. The sample originates from a study of early T cells in non-severe SARS-CoV-2 infection.

Specimen: whole blood. This rearrangement joins TRBV20-1 to TRBJ1-2; D is uncertain. The receptor was derived from an adult who was a healthcare worker with PCR-confirmed SARS-CoV-2 infection or an uninfected control (not recorded which). The DNA for the CDR3 is TGCAGTGCTAGAGATCCTGACGCCTTGGGCTACACCTTC. It specifies CSARDPDALGYTF.